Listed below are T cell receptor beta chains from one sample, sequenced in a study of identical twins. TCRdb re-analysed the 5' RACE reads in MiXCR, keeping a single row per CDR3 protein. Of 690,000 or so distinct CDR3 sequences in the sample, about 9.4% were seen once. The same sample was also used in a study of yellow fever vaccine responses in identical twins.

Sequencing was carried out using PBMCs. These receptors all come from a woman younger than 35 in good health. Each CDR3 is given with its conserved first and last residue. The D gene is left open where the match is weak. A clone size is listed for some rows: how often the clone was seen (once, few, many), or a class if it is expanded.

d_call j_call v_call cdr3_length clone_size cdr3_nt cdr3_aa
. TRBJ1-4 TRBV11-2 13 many TGTGCCAGCAGCTCGCGGGGTAGGGAAAAACTGTTTTTT CASSSRGREKLFF
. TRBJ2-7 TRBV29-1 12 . TGCAGCGTCCAAGGGGGGAACTACGAGCAGTACTTC CSVQGGNYEQYF
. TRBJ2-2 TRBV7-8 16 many TGTGCCAGCAGCTTAGGGGCAGGGCTGAACACCGGGGAGCTGTTTTTT CASSLGAGLNTGELFF
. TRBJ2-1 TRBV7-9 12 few TGTGCCAGCAGCTTACCAGGGTGGGAGCAGTTCTTC CASSLPGWEQFF
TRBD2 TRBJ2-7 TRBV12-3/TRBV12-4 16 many TGTGCCAGCAGACAAGGACTAGCGGGAGTTGGTAACGAGCAGTACTTC CASRQGLAGVGNEQYF
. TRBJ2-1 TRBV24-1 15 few TGTGCCACCAGTGATAGGGACTCCGCTAGGGATGAGCAGTTCTTC CATSDRDSARDEQFF
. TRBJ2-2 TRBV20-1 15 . TGCAGTGCTAGCGGGCGGGGGACAAACACCGGGGAGCTGTTTTTT CSASGRGTNTGELFF
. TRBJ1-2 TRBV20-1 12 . TGCAGTGCTAGAGACGGACGCTATGGCTACACCTTC CSARDGRYGYTF
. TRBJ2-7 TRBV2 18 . TGTGCCAGCAGTGTCGGGGCTCCTGGACAGAAACTTTCCTACGAGCAGTACTTC CASSVGAPGQKLSYEQYF
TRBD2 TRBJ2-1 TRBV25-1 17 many TGTGCCAGCAGTGAGGGACTAGCGGGGCTCTCCTACAATGAGCAGTTCTTC CASSEGLAGLSYNEQFF
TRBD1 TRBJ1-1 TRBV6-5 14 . TGTGCCAGCAGGTACGGACAGGCGAACACTGAAGCTTTCTTT CASRYGQANTEAFF
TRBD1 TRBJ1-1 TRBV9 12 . TGTGCCAGCAGCAATGACAGGGCTGAAGCTTTCTTT CASSNDRAEAFF
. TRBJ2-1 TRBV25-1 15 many TGTGCCAGCAGTGACAGGGGAAAGGGCCTCAATGAGCAGTTCTTC CASSDRGKGLNEQFF
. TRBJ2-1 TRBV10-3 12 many TGTGCCATCAGTGAGTCGAACAGCGCATTATTCTTC CAISESNSALFF
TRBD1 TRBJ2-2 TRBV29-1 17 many TGCAGCGGTGGTACTCGACGGGGACAGGGCGGCTCCGGGGAGCTGTTTTTT CSGGTRRGQGGSGELFF
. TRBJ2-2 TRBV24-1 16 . TGTGCCACCAGTGTAGCGCGAGGGTTGAACACCGGGGAGCTGTTTTTT CATSVARGLNTGELFF
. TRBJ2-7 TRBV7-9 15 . TGTGCCAGCAGCTTAGAGCAGGGAGTCACCTACGAGCAGTACTTC CASSLEQGVTYEQYF
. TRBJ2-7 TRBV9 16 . TGTGCCAGCAGCCCGCGACGGACCCAAATTATGCCCGAGCAGTACTTC CASSPRRTQIMPEQYF
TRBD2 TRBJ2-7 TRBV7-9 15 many TGTGCCAGCAGCGCCGGGAGGCAGGGAGGGTACGAGCAGTACTTC CASSAGRQGGYEQYF
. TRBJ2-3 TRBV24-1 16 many TGTGCCACCAGTGATTTGTACGGGACCACCAGGGATACGCAGTATTTT CATSDLYGTTRDTQYF
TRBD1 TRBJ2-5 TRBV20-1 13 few TGCAGTGCCCCAGGGGGCCGAGGGGGGACCCAGTACTTC CSAPGGRGGTQYF
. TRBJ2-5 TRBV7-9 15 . TGTGCCAGCGTACAAATGTTGGGGGTGGGGGAGACCCAGTACTTC CASVQMLGVGETQYF